This T cell receptor beta chain was captured in a study of T cell responses to AZD1222 COVID-19 vaccine. The table lists this clone with a few counts. The assay was immunoSEQ multiplex PCR, and TCRdb's table has in-frame clones only and misses some. The profile covers 95,000 to 130,000 clones, with about 90% appearing a single time and around 1.5% taken by the ten largest. The CDR3 contains 17 residues. Germline assignment: CDR1 MNHEY and CDR2 SMNVEV (reference sequence). V lost 2 bases, J lost 5 bases, and 9 bases stayed unmatched. V is TRBV27 and J is TRBJ2-2; 9 nucleotides agree with TRBD2. The sequencing used peripheral blood, collected 28 days after the second AZD1222 dose. The sequence was collected from an adult who received the AZD1222 COVID-19 vaccine. The DNA of the CDR3 is TGTGCCAGCAGTTTACCCGGGCGGGAGGGGATTACCGGGGAGCTGTTTTTT. This gives the protein CASSLPGREGITGELFF.